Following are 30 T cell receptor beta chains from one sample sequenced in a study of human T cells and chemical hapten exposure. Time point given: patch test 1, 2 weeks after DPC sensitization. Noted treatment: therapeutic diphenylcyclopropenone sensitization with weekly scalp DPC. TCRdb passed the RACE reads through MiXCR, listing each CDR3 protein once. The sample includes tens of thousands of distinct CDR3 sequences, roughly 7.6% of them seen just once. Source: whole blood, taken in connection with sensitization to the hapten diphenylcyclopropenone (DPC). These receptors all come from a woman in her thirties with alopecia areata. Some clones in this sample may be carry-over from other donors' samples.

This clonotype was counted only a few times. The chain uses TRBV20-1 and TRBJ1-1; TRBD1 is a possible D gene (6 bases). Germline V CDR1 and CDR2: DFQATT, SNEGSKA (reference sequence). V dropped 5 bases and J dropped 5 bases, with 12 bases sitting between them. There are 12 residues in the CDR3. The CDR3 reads CSAFTGYTEAFF. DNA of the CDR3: TGCAGTGCTTTTACAGGGTATACTGAAGCTTTCTTT.

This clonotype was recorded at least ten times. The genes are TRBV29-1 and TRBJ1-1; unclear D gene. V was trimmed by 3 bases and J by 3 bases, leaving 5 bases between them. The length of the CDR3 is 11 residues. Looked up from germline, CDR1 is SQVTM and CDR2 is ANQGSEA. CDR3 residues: CSVERDTEAFF. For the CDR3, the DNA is TGCAGCGTTGAGAGGGACACTGAAGCTTTCTTT. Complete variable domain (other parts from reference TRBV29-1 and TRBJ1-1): SAVISQKPSRDICQRGTSLTIQCQVDSQVTMMFWYRQQPGQSLTLIATANQGSEATYESGFVIDKFPISRPNLTFSTLTVSNMSPEDSSIYLCSVERDTEAFFGQGTRLTVV.

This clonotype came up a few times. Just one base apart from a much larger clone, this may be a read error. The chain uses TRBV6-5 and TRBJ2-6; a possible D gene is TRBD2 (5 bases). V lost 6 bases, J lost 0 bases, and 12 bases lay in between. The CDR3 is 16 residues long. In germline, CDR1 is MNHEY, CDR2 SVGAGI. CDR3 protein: CASRSNTSSGANVLTF. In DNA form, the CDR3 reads TGTGCCAGCAGATCAAACACTAGCTCTGGGGCCAACGTCCTGACTTTC.

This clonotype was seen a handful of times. CDR3: CASRQGTLNTEAFF. Written as DNA, the CDR3 is TGTGCCAGCAGACAGGGCACACTGAACACTGAAGCTTTCTTT. The rearrangement joins TRBV2 to TRBJ1-1, with a tentative D call TRBD1 (6 bases). The V gene's germline CDR1 is SNHLY and CDR2 FYNNEI. The CDR3 loop spans 14 amino acids. The germline V and J ends were trimmed by 6 bases and 0 bases, with 11 bases remaining between them. Full variable domain (remainder filled in from reference TRBV2 and TRBJ1-1): EPEVTQTPSHQVTQMGQEVILRCVPISNHLYFYWYRQILGQKVEFLVSFYNNEISEKSEIFDDQFSVERPDGSNFTLKIRSTKLEDSAMYFCASRQGTLNTEAFFGQGTRLTVV.

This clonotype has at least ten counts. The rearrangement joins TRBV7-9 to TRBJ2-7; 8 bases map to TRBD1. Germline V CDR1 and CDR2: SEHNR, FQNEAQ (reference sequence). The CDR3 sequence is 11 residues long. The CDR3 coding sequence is TGTGCCAGCAGCTCACCGGACAGGGTATCCGTC. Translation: CASSSPDRVSV.

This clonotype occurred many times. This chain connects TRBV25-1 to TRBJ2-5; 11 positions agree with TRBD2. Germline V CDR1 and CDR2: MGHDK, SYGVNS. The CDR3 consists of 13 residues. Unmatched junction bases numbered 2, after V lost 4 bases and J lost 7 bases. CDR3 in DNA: TGTGCCAGCAGTGCTAGCGGGGGGTGGACCCAGTACTTC. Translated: CASSASGGWTQYF.

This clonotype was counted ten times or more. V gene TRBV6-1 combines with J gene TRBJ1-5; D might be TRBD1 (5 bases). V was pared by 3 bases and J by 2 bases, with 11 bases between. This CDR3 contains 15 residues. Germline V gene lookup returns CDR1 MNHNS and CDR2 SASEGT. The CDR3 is CASSDTGPGNQPQHF. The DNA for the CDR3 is TGTGCCAGCAGTGATACGGGACCGGGCAATCAGCCCCAGCATTTT.

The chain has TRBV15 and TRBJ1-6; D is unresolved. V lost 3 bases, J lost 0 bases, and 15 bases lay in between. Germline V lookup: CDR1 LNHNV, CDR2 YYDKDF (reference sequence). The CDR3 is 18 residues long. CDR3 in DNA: TGTGCCACCAGCAGCGGCCAAAGAGGGAACTCCTATAATTCACCCCTCCACTTT. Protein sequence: CATSSGQRGNSYNSPLHF.

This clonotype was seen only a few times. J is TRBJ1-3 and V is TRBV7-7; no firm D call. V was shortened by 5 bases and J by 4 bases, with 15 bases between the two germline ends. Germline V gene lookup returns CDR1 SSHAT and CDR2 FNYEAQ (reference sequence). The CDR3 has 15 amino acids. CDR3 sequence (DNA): TGTGCCAGCAGCCCCCTCGGCGGACGAGGAAACACCATATATTTT. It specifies CASSPLGGRGNTIYF.

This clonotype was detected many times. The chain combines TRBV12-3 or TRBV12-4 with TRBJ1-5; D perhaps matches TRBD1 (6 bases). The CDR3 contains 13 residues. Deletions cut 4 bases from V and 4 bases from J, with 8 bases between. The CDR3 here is CASSSQGNQPQHF. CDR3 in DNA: TGTGCCAGCAGTTCCCAGGGGAATCAGCCCCAGCATTTT.

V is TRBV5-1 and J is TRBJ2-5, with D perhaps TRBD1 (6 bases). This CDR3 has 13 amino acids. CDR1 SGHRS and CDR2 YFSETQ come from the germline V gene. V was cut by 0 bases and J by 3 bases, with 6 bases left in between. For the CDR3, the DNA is TGCGCCAGCAGCTTGGACAGGGAAGAGACCCAGTACTTC. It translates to CASSLDREETQYF. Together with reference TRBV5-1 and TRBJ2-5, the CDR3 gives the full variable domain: KAGVTQTPRYLIKTRGQQVTLSCSPISGHRSVSWYQQTPGQGLQFLFEYFSETQRNKGNFPGRFSGRQFSNSRSEMNVSTLELGDSALYLCASSLDREETQYFGPGTRLLVL.

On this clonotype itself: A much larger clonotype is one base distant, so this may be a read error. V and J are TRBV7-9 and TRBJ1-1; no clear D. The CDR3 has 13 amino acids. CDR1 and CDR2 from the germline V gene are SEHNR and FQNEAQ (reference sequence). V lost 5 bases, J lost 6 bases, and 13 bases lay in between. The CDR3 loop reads CASSPRINPEAFF. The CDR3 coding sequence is TGTGCCAGCAGCCCCCGTATCAACCCTGAAGCTTTCTTT.

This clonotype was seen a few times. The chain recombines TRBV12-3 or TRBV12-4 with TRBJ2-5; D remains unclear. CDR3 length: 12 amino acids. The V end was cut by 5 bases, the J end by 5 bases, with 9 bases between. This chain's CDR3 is CASSPPRETQYF. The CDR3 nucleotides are TGTGCCAGCAGTCCCCCTCGGGAGACCCAGTACTTC.

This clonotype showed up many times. The CDR3 is CSARDYLGDTEAFF. In DNA form, the CDR3 reads TGCAGTGCTAGAGATTACCTGGGGGACACTGAAGCTTTCTTT. This rearrangement joins TRBV20-1 to TRBJ1-1; D may be TRBD1 (5 bases). The CDR3 loop spans 14 amino acids. Per the germline V gene, CDR1 is DFQATT and CDR2 is SNEGSKA (reference sequence). Deletions cut 0 bases from V and 3 bases from J, with 11 bases between.

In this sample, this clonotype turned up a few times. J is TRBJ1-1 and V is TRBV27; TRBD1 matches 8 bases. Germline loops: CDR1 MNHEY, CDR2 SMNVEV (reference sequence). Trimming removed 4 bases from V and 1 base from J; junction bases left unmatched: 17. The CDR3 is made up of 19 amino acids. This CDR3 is CASSYKRITPGGRNTEAFF. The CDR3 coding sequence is TGTGCCAGCAGTTACAAGAGAATAACCCCAGGGGGCAGGAACACTGAAGCTTTCTTT.

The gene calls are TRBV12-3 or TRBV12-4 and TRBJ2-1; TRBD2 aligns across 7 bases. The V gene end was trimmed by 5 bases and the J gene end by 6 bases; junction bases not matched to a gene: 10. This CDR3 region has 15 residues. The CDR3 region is CASSPPEGGSNEQFF. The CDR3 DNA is TGTGCCAGCAGTCCCCCGGAGGGAGGGTCCAATGAGCAGTTCTTC.

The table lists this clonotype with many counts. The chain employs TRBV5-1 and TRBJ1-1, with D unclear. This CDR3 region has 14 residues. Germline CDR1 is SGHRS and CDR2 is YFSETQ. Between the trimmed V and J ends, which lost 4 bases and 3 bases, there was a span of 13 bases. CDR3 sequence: CASSEGISYTEAFF. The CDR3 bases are TGCGCCAGCAGCGAAGGGATTTCCTACACTGAAGCTTTCTTT. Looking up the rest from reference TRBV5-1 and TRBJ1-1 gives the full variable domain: KAGVTQTPRYLIKTRGQQVTLSCSPISGHRSVSWYQQTPGQGLQFLFEYFSETQRNKGNFPGRFSGRQFSNSRSEMNVSTLELGDSALYLCASSEGISYTEAFFGQGTRLTVV.

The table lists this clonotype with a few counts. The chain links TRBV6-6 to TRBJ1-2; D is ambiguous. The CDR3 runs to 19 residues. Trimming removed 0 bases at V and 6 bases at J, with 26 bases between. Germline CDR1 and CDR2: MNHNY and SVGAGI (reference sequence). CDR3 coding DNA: TGTGCCAGCAGTTACTCTGTAGGGCAGGCGCTTGTAATGGAGAATGGCTACACCTTC. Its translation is CASSYSVGQALVMENGYTF.

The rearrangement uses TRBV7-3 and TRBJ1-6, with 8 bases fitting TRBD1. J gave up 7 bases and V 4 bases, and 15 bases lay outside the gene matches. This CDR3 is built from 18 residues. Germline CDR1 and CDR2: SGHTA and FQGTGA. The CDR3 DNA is TGTGCCAGCAGCTCATCTACGGACAGGGCATTAAGGAATTCACCCCTCCACTTT. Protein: CASSSSTDRALRNSPLHF. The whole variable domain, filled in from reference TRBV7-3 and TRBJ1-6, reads GAGVSQTPSNKVTEKGKYVELRCDPISGHTALYWYRQSLGQGPEFLIYFQGTGAADDSGLPNDRFFAVRPEGSVSTLKIQRTERGDSAVYLCASSSSTDRALRNSPLHFGNGTRLTVT.

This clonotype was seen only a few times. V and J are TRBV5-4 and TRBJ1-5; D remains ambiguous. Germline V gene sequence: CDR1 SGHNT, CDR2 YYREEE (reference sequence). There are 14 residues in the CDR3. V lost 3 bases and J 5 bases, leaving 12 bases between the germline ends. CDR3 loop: CASSSCDGYQPQHF. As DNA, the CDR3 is TGTGCCAGCAGCTCTTGTGACGGATATCAGCCCCAGCATTTT. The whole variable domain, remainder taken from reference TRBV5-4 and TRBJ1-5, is ETGVTQSPTHLIKTRGQQVTLRCSSQSGHNTVSWYQQALGQGPQFIFQYYREEENGRGNFPPRFSGLQFPNYSSELNVNALELDDSALYLCASSSCDGYQPQHFGDGTRLSIL.

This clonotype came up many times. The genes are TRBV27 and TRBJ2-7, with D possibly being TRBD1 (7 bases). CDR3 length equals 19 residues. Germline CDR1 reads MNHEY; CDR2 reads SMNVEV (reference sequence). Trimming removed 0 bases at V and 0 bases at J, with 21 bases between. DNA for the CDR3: TGTGCCAGCAGTTTATCTTTCGGACCCCAGGGGGGCCTCTCCTACGAGCAGTACTTC. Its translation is CASSLSFGPQGGLSYEQYF.

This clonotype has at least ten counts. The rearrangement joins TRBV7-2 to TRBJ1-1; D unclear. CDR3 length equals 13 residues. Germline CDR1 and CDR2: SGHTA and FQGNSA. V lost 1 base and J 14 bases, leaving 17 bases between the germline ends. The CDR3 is CASSLDPTVQSFF. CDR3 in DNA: TGTGCCAGCAGCTTAGATCCCACAGTACAAAGCTTCTTT.

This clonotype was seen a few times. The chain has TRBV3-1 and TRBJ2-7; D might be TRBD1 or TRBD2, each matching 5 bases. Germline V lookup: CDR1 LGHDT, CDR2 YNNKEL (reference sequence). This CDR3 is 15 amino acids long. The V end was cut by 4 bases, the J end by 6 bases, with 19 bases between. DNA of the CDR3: TGTGCCAGCAGCCCGGGGACCCAGGGTGGTTCCGAGCAGTACTTC. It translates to CASSPGTQGGSEQYF.

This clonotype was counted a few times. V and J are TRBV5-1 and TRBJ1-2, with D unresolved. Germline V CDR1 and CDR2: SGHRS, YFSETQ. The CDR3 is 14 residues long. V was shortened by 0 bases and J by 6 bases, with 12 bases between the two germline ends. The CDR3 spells CASSLAIGSDGYTF. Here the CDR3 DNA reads TGCGCCAGCAGCTTGGCGATAGGGAGCGATGGCTACACCTTC.

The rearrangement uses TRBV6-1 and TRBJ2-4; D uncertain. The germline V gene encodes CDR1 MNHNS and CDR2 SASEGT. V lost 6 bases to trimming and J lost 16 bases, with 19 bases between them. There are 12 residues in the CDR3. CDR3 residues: CASSDRKRKGYF. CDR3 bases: TGTGCCAGCAGCGATAGGAAAAGAAAGGGCTACTTC.

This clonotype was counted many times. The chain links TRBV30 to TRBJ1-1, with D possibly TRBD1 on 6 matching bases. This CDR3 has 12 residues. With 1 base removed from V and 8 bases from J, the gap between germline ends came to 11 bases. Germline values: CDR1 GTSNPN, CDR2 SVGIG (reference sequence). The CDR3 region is CAWSEIGTEAFF. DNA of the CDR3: TGTGCCTGGAGTGAAATAGGGACAGAAGCTTTCTTT.

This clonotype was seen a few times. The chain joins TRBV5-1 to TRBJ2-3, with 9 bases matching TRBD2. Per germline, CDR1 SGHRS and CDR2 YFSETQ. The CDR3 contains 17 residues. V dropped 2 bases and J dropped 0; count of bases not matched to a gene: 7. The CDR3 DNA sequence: TGCGCCAGCAGCTTCGCTTCTAGCGGGGCTAGCACAGATACGCAGTATTTT. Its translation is CASSFASSGASTDTQYF.

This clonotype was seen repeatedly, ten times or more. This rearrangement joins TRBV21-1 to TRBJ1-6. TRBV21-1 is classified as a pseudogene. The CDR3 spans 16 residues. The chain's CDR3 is CASILEGSSYNSPLHF. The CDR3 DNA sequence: TGTGCCAGCATTTTAGAGGGGAGCTCCTATAATTCACCCCTCCACTTT.

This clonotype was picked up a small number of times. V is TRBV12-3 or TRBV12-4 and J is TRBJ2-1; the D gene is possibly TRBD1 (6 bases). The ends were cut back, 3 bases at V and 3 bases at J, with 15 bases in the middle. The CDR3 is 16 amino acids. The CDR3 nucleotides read TGTGCCAGCAGTTTGGCAAAGACAGGTAACTACAATGAGCAGTTCTTC. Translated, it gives CASSLAKTGNYNEQFF.

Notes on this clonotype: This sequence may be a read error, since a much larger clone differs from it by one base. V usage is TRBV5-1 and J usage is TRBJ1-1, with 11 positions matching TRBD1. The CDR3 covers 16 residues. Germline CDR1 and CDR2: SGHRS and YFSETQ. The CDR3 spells CARSLGQGGSETEAFF. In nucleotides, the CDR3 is TGCGCCAGAAGCTTGGGACAGGGGGGATCAGAGACTGAAGCTTTCTTT. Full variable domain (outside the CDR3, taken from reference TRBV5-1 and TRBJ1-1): KAGVTQTPRYLIKTRGQQVTLSCSPISGHRSVSWYQQTPGQGLQFLFEYFSETQRNKGNFPGRFSGRQFSNSRSEMNVSTLELGDSALYLCARSLGQGGSETEAFFGQGTRLTVV.